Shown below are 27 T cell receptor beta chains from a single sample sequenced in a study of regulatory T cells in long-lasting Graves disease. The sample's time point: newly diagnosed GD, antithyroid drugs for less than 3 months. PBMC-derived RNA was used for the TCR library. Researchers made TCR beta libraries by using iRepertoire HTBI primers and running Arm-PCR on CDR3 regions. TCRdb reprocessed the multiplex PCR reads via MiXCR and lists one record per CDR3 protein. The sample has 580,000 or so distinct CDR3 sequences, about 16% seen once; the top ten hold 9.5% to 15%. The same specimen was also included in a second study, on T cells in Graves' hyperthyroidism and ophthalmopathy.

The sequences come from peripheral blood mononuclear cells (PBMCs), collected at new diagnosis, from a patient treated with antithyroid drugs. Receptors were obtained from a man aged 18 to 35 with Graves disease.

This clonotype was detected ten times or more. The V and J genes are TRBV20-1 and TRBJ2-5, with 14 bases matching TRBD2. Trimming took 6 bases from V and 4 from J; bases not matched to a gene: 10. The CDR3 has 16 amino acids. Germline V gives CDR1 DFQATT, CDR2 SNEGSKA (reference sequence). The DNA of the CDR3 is TGCAGTGCAAATCGACTAGCGGGGGGGCGAGCAGAGACCCAGTACTTC. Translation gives CSANRLAGGRAETQYF.

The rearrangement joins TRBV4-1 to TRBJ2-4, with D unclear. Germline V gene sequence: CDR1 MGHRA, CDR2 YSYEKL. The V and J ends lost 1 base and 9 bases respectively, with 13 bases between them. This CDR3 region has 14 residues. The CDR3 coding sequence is TGCGCCAGCAGCCAAGTGGGCAGCTTCGGCATTCAGTACTTC. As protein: CASSQVGSFGIQYF.

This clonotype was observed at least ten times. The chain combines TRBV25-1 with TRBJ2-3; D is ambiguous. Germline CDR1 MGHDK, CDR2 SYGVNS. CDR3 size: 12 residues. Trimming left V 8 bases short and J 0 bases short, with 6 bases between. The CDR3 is CASAISTDTQYF. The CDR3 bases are TGTGCCAGCGCCATTAGCACAGATACGCAGTATTTT.

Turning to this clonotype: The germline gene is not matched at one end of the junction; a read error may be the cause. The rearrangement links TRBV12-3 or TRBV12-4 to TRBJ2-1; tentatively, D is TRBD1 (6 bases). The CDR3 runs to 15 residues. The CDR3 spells CASSLSGVGANGQFF. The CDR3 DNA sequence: TGTGCCAGCAGTTTGTCCGGGGTGGGGGCCAATGGGCAGTTCTTC.

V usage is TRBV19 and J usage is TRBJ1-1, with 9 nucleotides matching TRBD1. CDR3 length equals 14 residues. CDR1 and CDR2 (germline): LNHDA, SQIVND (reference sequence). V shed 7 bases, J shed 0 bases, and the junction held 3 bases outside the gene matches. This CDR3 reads CASNTGGLNTEAFF. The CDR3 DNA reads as TGTGCCAGTAATACAGGGGGCTTGAACACTGAAGCTTTCTTT.

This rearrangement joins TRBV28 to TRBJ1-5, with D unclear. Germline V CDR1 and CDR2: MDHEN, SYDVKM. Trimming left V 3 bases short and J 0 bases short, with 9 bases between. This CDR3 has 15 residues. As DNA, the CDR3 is TGTGCCAGCAGTTTTCGTCTAAATAGCAATCAGCCCCAGCATTTT. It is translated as CASSFRLNSNQPQHF.

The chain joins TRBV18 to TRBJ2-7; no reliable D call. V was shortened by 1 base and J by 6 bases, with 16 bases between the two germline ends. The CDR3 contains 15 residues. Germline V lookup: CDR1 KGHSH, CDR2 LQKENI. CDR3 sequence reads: CASSPRMAGRIEQYF. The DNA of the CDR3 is TGTGCCAGCTCACCACGGATGGCAGGTCGGATCGAGCAGTACTTC.

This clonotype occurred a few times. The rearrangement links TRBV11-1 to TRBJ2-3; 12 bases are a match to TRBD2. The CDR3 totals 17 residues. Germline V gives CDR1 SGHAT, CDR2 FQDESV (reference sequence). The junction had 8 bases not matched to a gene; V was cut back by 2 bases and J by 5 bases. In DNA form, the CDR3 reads TGTGCCAGCAGCTTATATCGAGCTAGCGGGAGGGTAGATACGCAGTATTTT. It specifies CASSLYRASGRVDTQYF. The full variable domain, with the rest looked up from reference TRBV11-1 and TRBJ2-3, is EAEVAQSPRYKITEKSQAVAFWCDPISGHATLYWYRQILGQGPELLVQFQDESVVDDSQLPKDRFSAERLKGVDSTLKIQPAELGDSAMYLCASSLYRASGRVDTQYFGPGTRLTVL.

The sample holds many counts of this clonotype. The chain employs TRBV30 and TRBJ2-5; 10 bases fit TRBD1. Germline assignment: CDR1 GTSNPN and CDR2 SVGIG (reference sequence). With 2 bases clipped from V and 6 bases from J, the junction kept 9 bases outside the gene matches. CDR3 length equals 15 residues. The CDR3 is CAWSLEGQGRKTQYF. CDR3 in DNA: TGTGCCTGGAGTCTGGAGGGACAGGGGAGAAAGACCCAGTACTTC.

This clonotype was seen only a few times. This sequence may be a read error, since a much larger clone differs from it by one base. CDR3 in amino acids: CASSPGLAGGQETQYF. In DNA form, the CDR3 reads TGTGCCAGCAGCCCCGGACTAGCGGGAGGCCAAGAGACCCAGTACTTC. V is TRBV27 and J is TRBJ2-5; 14 bases map to TRBD2. The ends lost 6 bases at V and 1 base at J; junction bases unmatched: 4. The CDR3 consists of 16 residues. Germline loops: CDR1 MNHEY, CDR2 SMNVEV (reference sequence).

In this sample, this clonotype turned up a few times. DNA of the CDR3: TGTGCCAGCAGTTATATGACAGGGGGGTTGGGCGGCTACACCTTC. It codes for CASSYMTGGLGGYTF. The chain has TRBV25-1 and TRBJ1-2; 9 bases match TRBD1. The J segment lost 8 bases and the V segment lost 5 bases, leaving 12 bases of the junction unmatched. CDR3 length equals 15 residues. CDR1 is MGHDK and CDR2 is SYGVNS in the germline V gene.

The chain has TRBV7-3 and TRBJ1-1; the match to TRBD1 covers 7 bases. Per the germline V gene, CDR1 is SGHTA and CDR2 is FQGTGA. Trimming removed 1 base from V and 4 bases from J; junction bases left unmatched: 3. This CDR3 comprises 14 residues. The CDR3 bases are TGTGCCAGCAGCTTAATAGGGGGCGGCACTGAAGCTTTCTTT. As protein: CASSLIGGGTEAFF.

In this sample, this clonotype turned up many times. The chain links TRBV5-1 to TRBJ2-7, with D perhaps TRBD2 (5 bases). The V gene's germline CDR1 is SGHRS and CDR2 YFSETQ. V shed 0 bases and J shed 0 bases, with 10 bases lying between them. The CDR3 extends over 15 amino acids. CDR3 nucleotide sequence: TGCGCCAGCAGCTTGGAGGCGGGCAGCTCCTACGAGCAGTACTTC. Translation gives CASSLEAGSSYEQYF.

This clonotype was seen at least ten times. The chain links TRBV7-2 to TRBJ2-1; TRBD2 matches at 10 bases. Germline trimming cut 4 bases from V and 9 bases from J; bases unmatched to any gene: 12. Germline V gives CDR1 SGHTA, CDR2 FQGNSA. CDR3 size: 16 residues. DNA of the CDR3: TGTGCCAGCAGCTCCCTGACAGGGACTAGCGTCGGTGAGCAGTTCTTC. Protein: CASSSLTGTSVGEQFF.

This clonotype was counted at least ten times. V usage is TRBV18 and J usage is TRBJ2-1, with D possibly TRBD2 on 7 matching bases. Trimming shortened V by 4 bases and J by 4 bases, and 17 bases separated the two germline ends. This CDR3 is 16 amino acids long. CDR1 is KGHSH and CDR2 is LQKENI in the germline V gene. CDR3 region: CASSHGGGTRYNEQFF. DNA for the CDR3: TGTGCCAGCTCACATGGGGGGGGCACGCGGTACAATGAGCAGTTCTTC.

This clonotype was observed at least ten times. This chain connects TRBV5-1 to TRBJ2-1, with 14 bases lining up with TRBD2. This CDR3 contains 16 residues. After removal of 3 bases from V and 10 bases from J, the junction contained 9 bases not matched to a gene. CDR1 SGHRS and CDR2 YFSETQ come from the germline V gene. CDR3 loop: CASSYTGTSGSGEQFF. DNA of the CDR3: TGCGCCAGCAGCTATACCGGGACTAGCGGGAGCGGGGAGCAGTTCTTC.

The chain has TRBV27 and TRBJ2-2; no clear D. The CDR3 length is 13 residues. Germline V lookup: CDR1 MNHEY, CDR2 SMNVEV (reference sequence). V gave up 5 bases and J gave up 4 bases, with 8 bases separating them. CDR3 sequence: CASSPRATGELFF. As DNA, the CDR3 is TGTGCCAGCAGTCCCCGCGCCACCGGGGAGCTGTTTTTT.

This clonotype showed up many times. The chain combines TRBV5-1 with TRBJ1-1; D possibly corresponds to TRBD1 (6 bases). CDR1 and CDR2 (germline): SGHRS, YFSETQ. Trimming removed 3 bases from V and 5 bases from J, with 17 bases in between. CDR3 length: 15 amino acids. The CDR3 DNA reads TGCGCCAGCAGCTCGGACAGTAGGGCGGCGACTGAAGCTTTCTTT. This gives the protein CASSSDSRAATEAFF.

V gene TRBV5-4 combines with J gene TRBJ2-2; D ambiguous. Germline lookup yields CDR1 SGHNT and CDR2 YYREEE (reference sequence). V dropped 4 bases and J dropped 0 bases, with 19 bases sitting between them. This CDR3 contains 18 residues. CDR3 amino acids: CASSLPPLTLSNTGELFF. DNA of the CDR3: TGTGCCAGCAGCCTGCCCCCCCTGACATTATCGAACACCGGGGAGCTGTTTTTT.

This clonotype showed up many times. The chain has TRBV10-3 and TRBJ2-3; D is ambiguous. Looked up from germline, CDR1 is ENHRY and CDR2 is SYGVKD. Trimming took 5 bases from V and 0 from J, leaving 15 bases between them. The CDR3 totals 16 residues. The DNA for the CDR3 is TGTGCCATCAGTCCGGTCGCGCGGCGCAGCACAGATACGCAGTATTTT. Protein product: CAISPVARRSTDTQYF.

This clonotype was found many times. For the CDR3, the DNA is TGCAGTGCTCCTAGAAGTGATCCGAACACCGGGGAGCTGTTTTTT. Amino acids: CSAPRSDPNTGELFF. The chain links TRBV20-1 to TRBJ2-2; no definite D call. The germline V gene encodes CDR1 DFQATT and CDR2 SNEGSKA (reference sequence). Trimming cost V 5 bases and J 0 bases, with 13 bases left between them. CDR3 length: 15 amino acids.

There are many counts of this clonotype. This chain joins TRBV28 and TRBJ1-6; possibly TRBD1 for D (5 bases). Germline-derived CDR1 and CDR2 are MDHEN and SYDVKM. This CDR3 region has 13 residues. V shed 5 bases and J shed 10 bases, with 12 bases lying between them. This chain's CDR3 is CASSPGRVSPLHF. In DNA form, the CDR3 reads TGTGCCAGCAGTCCCGGCAGGGTGTCACCCCTCCACTTT.

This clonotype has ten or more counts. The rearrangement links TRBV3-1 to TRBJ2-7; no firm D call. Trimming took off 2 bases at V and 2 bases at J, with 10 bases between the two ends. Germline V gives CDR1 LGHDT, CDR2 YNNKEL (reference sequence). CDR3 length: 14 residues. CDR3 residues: CASSQPANPYEQYF. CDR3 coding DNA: TGTGCCAGCAGCCAACCAGCGAACCCCTACGAGCAGTACTTC.

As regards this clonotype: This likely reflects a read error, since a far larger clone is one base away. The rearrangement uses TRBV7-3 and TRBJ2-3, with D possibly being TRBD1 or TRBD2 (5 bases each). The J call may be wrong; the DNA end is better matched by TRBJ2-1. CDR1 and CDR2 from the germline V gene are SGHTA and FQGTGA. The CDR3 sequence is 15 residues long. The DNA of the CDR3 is TGTGCCAGCAGCTTAGGGGGAACGACTCCGGACGAGCAGTTCTTC. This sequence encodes CASSLGGTTPDEQFF.

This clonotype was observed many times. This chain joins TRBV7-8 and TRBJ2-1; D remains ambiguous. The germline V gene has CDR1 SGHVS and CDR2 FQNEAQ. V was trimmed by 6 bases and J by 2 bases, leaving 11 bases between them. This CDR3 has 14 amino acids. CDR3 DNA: TGTGCCAGCAGGTCGTTCGGAACCTACAATGAGCAGTTCTTC. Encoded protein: CASRSFGTYNEQFF.

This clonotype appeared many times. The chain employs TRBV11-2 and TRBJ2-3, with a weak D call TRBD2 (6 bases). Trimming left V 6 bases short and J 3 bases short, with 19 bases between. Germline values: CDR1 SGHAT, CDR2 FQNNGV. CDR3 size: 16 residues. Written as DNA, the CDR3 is TGTGCCAGCAGAACCCGATCAGCGGAGGGAACAGATACGCAGTATTTT. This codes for CASRTRSAEGTDTQYF. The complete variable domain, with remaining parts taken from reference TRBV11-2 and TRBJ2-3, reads EAGVAQSPRYKIIEKRQSVAFWCNPISGHATLYWYQQILGQGPKLLIQFQNNGVVDDSQLPKDRFSAERLKGVDSTLKIQPAKLEDSAVYLCASRTRSAEGTDTQYFGPGTRLTVL.

The CDR3 DNA follows: TGTGCCAGCAGTTTTGAGGGAGGGGCTGAAGCTTTCTTT. This sequence encodes CASSFEGGAEAFF. The rearrangement uses TRBV27 and TRBJ1-1; D is perhaps TRBD1 (5 bases). Trimming took off 3 bases at V and 6 bases at J, with 11 bases between the two ends. CDR1 and CDR2 from the germline V gene are MNHEY and SMNVEV (reference sequence). This CDR3 region has 13 residues.